The rows below give T cell receptor beta chains drawn from one sample of a study of HIV-infected children after antiretroviral therapy interruption. In TCRdb, the 3' RACE reads were re-called with MiXCR into one record per CDR3 protein. The profile covers fewer than 100,000 distinct CDR3 sequences, with about 6.9% appearing a single time and around 1.1% taken by the ten largest. The specimen was CD45RA+ CD4+ T cells from PBMCs, pooled from several time points, collected from a donor given antiretroviral therapy, either interrupted or continuous. These receptors were collected from a pool of human donors with HIV. CDR3s include the opening cysteine and the closing phenylalanine or tryptophan. Each record gives: V gene, clone size, D gene, J gene, CDR3 protein, CDR3 DNA. The D gene is left open where the match is weak. Size values are once, few and many counts, or a class for expanded clones, and some rows have none.

v_call: TRBV2
clone_size: .
d_call: .
j_call: TRBJ1-2
cdr3_aa: CASTTRVGGSSGYTF
cdr3_nt: TGTGCCAGCACTACCCGGGTGGGGGGCTCAAGTGGCTACACCTTC

v_call: TRBV20-1
clone_size: many
d_call: .
j_call: TRBJ2-1
cdr3_aa: CSASGRAHDRYEQFF
cdr3_nt: TGCAGTGCTAGTGGGCGCGCCCACGATCGGTATGAGCAGTTCTTC

v_call: TRBV30
clone_size: many
d_call: .
j_call: TRBJ2-2
cdr3_aa: CAWSVWGAGELFF
cdr3_nt: TGTGCCTGGAGTGTCTGGGGGGCCGGGGAGCTGTTTTTT

v_call: TRBV5-1
clone_size: few
d_call: TRBD2
j_call: TRBJ2-1
cdr3_aa: CASSTAGVSTDEQFF
cdr3_nt: TGCGCCAGCAGCACAGCGGGGGTCTCCACGGATGAGCAGTTCTTC

v_call: TRBV9
clone_size: many
d_call: .
j_call: TRBJ2-1
cdr3_aa: CASGISSYNEQFF
cdr3_nt: TGTGCCAGCGGGATTAGCTCCTACAATGAGCAGTTCTTC

v_call: TRBV12-3/TRBV12-4
clone_size: many
d_call: TRBD1
j_call: TRBJ1-5
cdr3_aa: CASSYRGSNQPQHF
cdr3_nt: TGTGCCAGCAGTTACAGGGGTAGCAATCAGCCCCAGCATTTT

v_call: TRBV28
clone_size: many
d_call: .
j_call: TRBJ2-5
cdr3_aa: CASSLLGLKETQYF
cdr3_nt: TGTGCCAGCAGTTTATTAGGTCTGAAAGAGACCCAGTACTTC

v_call: TRBV3-1
clone_size: many
d_call: .
j_call: TRBJ2-3
cdr3_aa: CASSRSLATDTQYF
cdr3_nt: TGTGCCAGCAGCCGATCCCTAGCCACAGATACGCAGTATTTT

v_call: TRBV6-4
clone_size: many
d_call: TRBD1
j_call: TRBJ1-1
cdr3_aa: CASSTRQGRVDTEAFF
cdr3_nt: TGTGCCAGCAGTACCAGACAGGGTAGAGTAGACACTGAAGCTTTCTTT

v_call: TRBV18
clone_size: few
d_call: TRBD1
j_call: TRBJ2-6
cdr3_aa: CASSRPTGPSGANVLTF
cdr3_nt: TGTGCCAGCTCTCGACCGACAGGGCCCTCTGGGGCCAACGTCCTGACTTTC

v_call: TRBV28
clone_size: many
d_call: .
j_call: TRBJ2-6
cdr3_aa: CASRQFSGANVLTF
cdr3_nt: TGTGCCAGTCGCCAGTTCTCTGGGGCCAACGTCCTGACTTTC

v_call: TRBV12-3/TRBV12-4
clone_size: .
d_call: .
j_call: TRBJ1-1
cdr3_aa: CASRDGLNTEAFF
cdr3_nt: TGTGCCAGCAGGGACGGACTGAACACTGAAGCTTTCTTT

v_call: TRBV20-1
clone_size: many
d_call: .
j_call: TRBJ2-3
cdr3_aa: CSAPLAFSTDTQYF
cdr3_nt: TGCAGTGCTCCTCTAGCGTTTAGCACAGATACGCAGTATTTT

v_call: TRBV12-3/TRBV12-4
clone_size: many
d_call: .
j_call: TRBJ2-7
cdr3_aa: CASSFARPIYEQYF
cdr3_nt: TGTGCCAGCAGTTTCGCCAGGCCGATCTACGAGCAGTACTTC

v_call: TRBV5-1
clone_size: many
d_call: .
j_call: TRBJ2-5
cdr3_aa: CASSLSPDSGTQYF
cdr3_nt: TGCGCCAGCAGCTTGAGCCCGGATTCAGGGACCCAGTACTTC

v_call: TRBV18
clone_size: .
d_call: .
j_call: TRBJ2-3
cdr3_aa: CASSPPSGTRADTQYF
cdr3_nt: TGTGCCAGCTCACCACCGTCTGGAACTCGGGCGGATACGCAGTATTTT

v_call: TRBV2
clone_size: many
d_call: .
j_call: TRBJ2-3
cdr3_aa: CASSEGTDTQYF
cdr3_nt: TGTGCCAGCAGTGAAGGAACAGATACGCAGTATTTT

v_call: TRBV5-1
clone_size: .
d_call: .
j_call: TRBJ1-1
cdr3_aa: CASSPQGAGTEAFF
cdr3_nt: TGCGCCAGCAGCCCACAGGGCGCGGGCACTGAAGCTTTCTTT